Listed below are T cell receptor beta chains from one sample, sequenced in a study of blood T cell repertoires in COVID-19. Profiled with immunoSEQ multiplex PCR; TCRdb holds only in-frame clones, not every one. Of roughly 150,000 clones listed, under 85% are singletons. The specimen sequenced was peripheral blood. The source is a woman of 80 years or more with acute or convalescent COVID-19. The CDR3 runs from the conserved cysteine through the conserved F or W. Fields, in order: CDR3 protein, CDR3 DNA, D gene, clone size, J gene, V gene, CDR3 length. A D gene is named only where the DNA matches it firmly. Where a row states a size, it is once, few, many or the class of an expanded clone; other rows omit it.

CASSADRDQPQHF | TGTGCCAGCTCAGCAGACAGAGATCAGCCCCAGCATTTT | NA | once | TRBJ1-5 | TRBV18 | 13
CASSRWGGANTGELFF | TGTGCCAGCAGCCGTTGGGGGGGAGCGAACACCGGGGAGCTGTTTTTT | TRBD2 | NA | TRBJ2-2 | TRBV7-3 | 16
CASSILGGSFGNTIYF | TGTGCCAGCAGTATCCTCGGGGGTAGTTTTGGAAACACCATATATTTT | NA | NA | TRBJ1-3 | TRBV7-9 | 16
CAISTGTEAFF | TGTGCCATCAGTACAGGAACTGAAGCTTTCTTT | NA | NA | TRBJ1-1 | TRBV10-3 | 11
CASSLRSGVLQGGVQFF | TGTGCCAGCAGTTTACGGAGCGGGGTACTACAGGGGGGAGTGCAGTTCTTC | NA | NA | TRBJ2-1 | TRBV27 | 17
CASSAGTRSPQYF | TGTGCCAGCAGCGCCGGGACTAGGAGCCCACAGTACTTC | TRBD2 | NA | TRBJ2-7 | TRBV7-9 | 13
CASSSTYGYTF | TGTGCCAGCAGCTCCACTTATGGCTACACCTTC | NA | NA | TRBJ1-2 | TRBV13 | 11
CASSPSTGEVNEQFF | TGTGCCAGCTCACCTTCGACAGGGGAGGTCAATGAGCAGTTCTTC | TRBD1 | NA | TRBJ2-1 | TRBV18 | 15
CATSPNTGQPQHF | TGTGCCACCAGCCCGAACACGGGTCAGCCCCAGCATTTT | NA | NA | TRBJ1-5 | TRBV24-1 | 13
CASSEAWGTGVSGNTIYF | TGTGCCAGCAGTGAAGCTTGGGGGACAGGGGTCTCTGGAAACACCATATATTTT | TRBD1 | NA | TRBJ1-3 | TRBV6-1 | 18
CASSQGTGVREKLFF | TGCGCCAGCAGCCAAGGGACAGGGGTTCGTGAAAAACTGTTTTTT | TRBD1 | NA | TRBJ1-4 | TRBV4-3 | 15
CASSPVAGGRTAEAFF | TGTGCCAGCAGCCCGGTGGCCGGAGGGCGCACTGCTGAAGCTTTCTTT | NA | NA | TRBJ1-1 | TRBV5-6 | 16
CASRRGPDTEAFF | TGTGCCAGCAGGAGGGGGCCGGACACTGAAGCTTTCTTT | TRBD1 | NA | TRBJ1-1 | TRBV11-3 | 13
CASSLGTLAEAFF | TGCGCCAGCAGCTTGGGAACTCTCGCTGAAGCTTTCTTT | NA | NA | TRBJ1-1 | TRBV5-1 | 13
CASSLSQGLAGNGGTQYF | TGTGCCAGCAGCCTATCGCAAGGACTAGCGGGGAACGGGGGTACGCAGTATTTT | TRBD2 | NA | TRBJ2-3 | TRBV3-1/TRBV3-2 | 18
CASSNTGTLSYEQYF | TGTGCCAGCAGCAATACAGGGACCCTCTCCTACGAGCAGTACTTC | NA | NA | TRBJ2-7 | TRBV7-2 | 15
CASSLRVHGQGYGYTF | TGTGCCAGCAGTCTCAGGGTACACGGACAAGGCTACGGCTACACCTTC | NA | NA | TRBJ1-2 | TRBV27 | 16
CASSLDGQQPQHF | TGCGCCAGCAGCTTGGACGGACAACAGCCCCAGCATTTT | NA | NA | TRBJ1-5 | TRBV5-1 | 13
CASSEGDLTGELFF | TGTGCCAGCAGTGAGGGCGATCTCACCGGGGAGCTGTTTTTT | NA | NA | TRBJ2-2 | TRBV6-4 | 14
CAIDDRDSYGYTF | TGTGCCATCGACGACCGGGACAGCTATGGCTACACCTTC | TRBD1 | NA | TRBJ1-2 | TRBV7-9 | 13
CASSYSLGGGTEAFF | TGTGCCAGCAGTTACTCCCTAGGGGGGGGCACTGAAGCTTTCTTT | NA | NA | TRBJ1-1 | TRBV6-5 | 15
CASSPPGQGAWGYGYTF | TGTGCCAGCAGCCCCCCGGGACAGGGGGCGTGGGGCTATGGCTACACCTTC | TRBD1 | once | TRBJ1-2 | TRBV7-2 | 17
CASRPPRDRGYEQYF | TGTGCCAGCAGACCCCCGAGGGACAGGGGGTACGAGCAGTACTTC | TRBD1 | once | TRBJ2-7 | TRBV6-5 | 15
CSTLGGSIGEQYF | TGCAGCACTCTGGGGGGATCAATTGGCGAGCAGTACTTC | NA | NA | TRBJ2-7 | TRBV29-1 | 13
CASAQGGTGAIYF | TGTGCCAGCGCCCAAGGGGGGACAGGGGCCATATATTTT | TRBD1 | NA | TRBJ1-3 | TRBV7-8 | 13
CASSFRGWEQYF | TGTGCCAGCAGTTTTCGGGGTTGGGAGCAGTACTTC | NA | NA | TRBJ2-7 | TRBV28 | 12
CASSQDSGGQADTQYF | TGTGCCAGCAGCCAAGATTCAGGGGGCCAGGCAGATACGCAGTATTTT | TRBD1 | NA | TRBJ2-3 | TRBV4-2 | 16
CASIPGTGIYEQYF | TGTGCCAGCATCCCCGGGACAGGGATCTACGAGCAGTACTTC | TRBD1 | NA | TRBJ2-7 | TRBV6-5 | 14
CASTLGGLLFDTEAFF | TGTGCCAGCACCCTCGGGGGATTGTTGTTCGACACTGAAGCTTTCTTT | NA | few | TRBJ1-1 | TRBV2 | 16
CASMAGEYNEQFF | TGTGCCAGCATGGCGGGAGAGTACAATGAGCAGTTCTTC | TRBD2 | NA | TRBJ2-1 | TRBV12-3/TRBV12-4 | 13
CASSGTGNSPLHF | TGCGCCAGCAGTGGGACTGGGAATTCACCCCTCCACTTT | NA | few | TRBJ1-6 | TRBV5-1 | 13
CASSVGQGGAPGELFF | TGTGCCAGCAGCGTAGGGCAGGGGGGAGCGCCCGGGGAGCTGTTTTTT | NA | NA | TRBJ2-2 | TRBV9 | 16
CASSLGTSGQETQYF | TGTGCCAGCAGCTTAGGGACTAGCGGGCAAGAGACCCAGTACTTC | TRBD2 | NA | TRBJ2-5 | TRBV11-2 | 15
CASSPPDRAKWQELFF | TGTGCCAGCTCACCACCGGACAGGGCGAAGTGGCAGGAGCTGTTTTTT | TRBD1 | NA | TRBJ2-2 | TRBV18 | 16
CATPAGYFNGYTF | TGTGCCACCCCCGCAGGATACTTCAATGGCTACACCTTC | NA | NA | TRBJ1-2 | TRBV24-1 | 13
CASKRSEAFF | TGTGCCAGCAAACGGTCTGAAGCTTTCTTT | NA | NA | TRBJ1-1 | TRBV11-2 | 10
CASSPSPTDTQYF | TGTGCCAGCAGCCCCAGTCCCACAGATACGCAGTATTTT | NA | NA | TRBJ2-3 | TRBV7-8 | 13
CASSQSTGGYSPLHF | TGTGCCAGTAGTCAATCGACAGGCGGCTATTCACCCCTCCACTTT | NA | NA | TRBJ1-6 | TRBV19 | 15
CASSLEQGRNQPQHF | TGTGCCAGCAGTCTAGAGCAGGGTAGGAATCAGCCCCAGCATTTT | NA | NA | TRBJ1-5 | TRBV2 | 15
CAWSVRSNRNNQPQHF | TGTGCCTGGAGTGTCCGTTCTAACAGAAACAATCAGCCCCAGCATTTT | NA | few | TRBJ1-5 | TRBV30 | 16
CASTGVSGNTIYF | TGTGCCAGCACAGGGGTCTCTGGAAACACCATATATTTT | NA | many | TRBJ1-3 | TRBV2 | 13
CASSLDRGPQGSKNIQYF | TGTGCCAGCAGCTTAGATCGCGGACCTCAGGGCAGTAAAAACATTCAGTACTTC | NA | NA | TRBJ2-4 | TRBV11-2 | 18
CASSLAGSLTDTQYF | TGCGCCAGCAGCTTGGCGGGGTCGCTCACAGATACGCAGTATTTT | NA | NA | TRBJ2-3 | TRBV5-1 | 15
CASSLQGGTEAFF | TGTGCCAGCAGCCTACAGGGCGGCACTGAAGCTTTCTTT | NA | NA | TRBJ1-1 | TRBV7-9 | 13
CATSEDGLEGYTF | TGTGCCACCAGTGAGGACGGACTTGAGGGCTACACCTTC | NA | NA | TRBJ1-2 | TRBV24-1 | 13
CASSSTGGPGELFF | TGTGCCAGCAGCTCGACAGGGGGTCCCGGGGAGCTGTTTTTT | TRBD1 | once | TRBJ2-2 | TRBV11-3 | 14
CASSVALNSYEQYF | TGTGCCAGCAGCGTTGCTCTAAACTCCTACGAGCAGTACTTC | NA | NA | TRBJ2-7 | TRBV9 | 14
CASSFNRDNEQFF | TGTGCCAGCAGCTTTAACAGGGACAATGAGCAGTTCTTC | NA | NA | TRBJ2-1 | TRBV7-9 | 13
CASSWTLNTEAFF | TGTGCCAGCAGCTGGACTCTGAACACTGAAGCTTTCTTT | NA | NA | TRBJ1-1 | TRBV12-3/TRBV12-4 | 13
CAGKDSGRMGGYTF | TGTGCCGGAAAAGATTCCGGGAGGATGGGTGGCTACACCTTC | NA | once | TRBJ1-2 | TRBV2 | 14
CASSLEGGGFGTGELFF | TGTGCCAGCAGCTTAGAGGGTGGAGGGTTCGGTACTGGGGAGCTGTTTTTT | NA | few | TRBJ2-2 | TRBV7-2 | 17
CASSPPTGTGAEQYF | TGTGCCAGCTCACCACCGACCGGGACAGGGGCCGAGCAGTACTTC | TRBD1 | NA | TRBJ2-7 | TRBV18 | 15